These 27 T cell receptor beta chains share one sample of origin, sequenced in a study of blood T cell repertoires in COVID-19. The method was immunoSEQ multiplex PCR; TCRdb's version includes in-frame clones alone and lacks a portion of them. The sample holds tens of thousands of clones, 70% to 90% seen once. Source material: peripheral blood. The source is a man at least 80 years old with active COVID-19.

CDR3 loop: CASSFTLRAGGYTF. The CDR3 region has the DNA TGTGCCAGCAGTTTCACGTTACGAGCGGGAGGCTACACCTTC. The gene calls are TRBV28 and TRBJ1-2, with D uncertain. Germline CDR1 reads MDHEN; CDR2 reads SYDVKM. Trimming took off 3 bases at V and 8 bases at J, with 16 bases between the two ends. The CDR3 is 14 amino acids.

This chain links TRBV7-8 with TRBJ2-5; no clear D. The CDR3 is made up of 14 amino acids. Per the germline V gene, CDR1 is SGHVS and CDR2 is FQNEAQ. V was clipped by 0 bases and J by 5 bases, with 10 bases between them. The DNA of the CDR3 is TGTGCCAGCAGCTTAGCCGGAGTCGGGGAGACCCAGTACTTC. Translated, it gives CASSLAGVGETQYF.

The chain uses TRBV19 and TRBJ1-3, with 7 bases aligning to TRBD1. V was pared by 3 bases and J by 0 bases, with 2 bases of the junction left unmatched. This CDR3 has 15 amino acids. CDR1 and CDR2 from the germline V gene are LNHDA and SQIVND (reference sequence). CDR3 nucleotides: TGTGCCAGTAGTATCGGGGACAGCTCTGGAAACACCATATATTTT. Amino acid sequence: CASSIGDSSGNTIYF.

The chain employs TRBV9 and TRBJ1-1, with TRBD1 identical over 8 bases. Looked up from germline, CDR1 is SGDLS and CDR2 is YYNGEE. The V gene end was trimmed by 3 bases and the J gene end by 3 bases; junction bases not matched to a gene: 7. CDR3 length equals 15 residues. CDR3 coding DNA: TGTGCCAGCAGCGCGCAGGGGGCGCCGGACACTGAAGCTTTCTTT. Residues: CASSAQGAPDTEAFF.

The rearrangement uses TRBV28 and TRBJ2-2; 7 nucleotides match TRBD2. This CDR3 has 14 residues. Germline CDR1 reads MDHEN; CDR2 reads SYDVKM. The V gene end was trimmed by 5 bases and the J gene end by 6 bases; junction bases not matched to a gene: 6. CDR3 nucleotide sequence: TGTGCCAGCAGTCTTATGGGGAGGGCCGGGGAGCTGTTTTTT. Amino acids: CASSLMGRAGELFF. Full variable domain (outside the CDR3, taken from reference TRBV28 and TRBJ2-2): DVKVTQSSRYLVKRTGEKVFLECVQDMDHENMFWYRQDPGLGLRLIYFSYDVKMKEKGDIPEGYSVSREKKERFSLILESASTNQTSMYLCASSLMGRAGELFFGEGSRLTVL.

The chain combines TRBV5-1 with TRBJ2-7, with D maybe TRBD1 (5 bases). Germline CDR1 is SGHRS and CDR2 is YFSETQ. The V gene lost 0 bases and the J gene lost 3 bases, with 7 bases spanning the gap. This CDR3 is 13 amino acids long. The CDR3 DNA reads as TGCGCCAGCAGCTTGGCGCAGGGCTACGAGCAGTACTTC. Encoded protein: CASSLAQGYEQYF. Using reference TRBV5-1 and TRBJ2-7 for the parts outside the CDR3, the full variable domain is KAGVTQTPRYLIKTRGQQVTLSCSPISGHRSVSWYQQTPGQGLQFLFEYFSETQRNKGNFPGRFSGRQFSNSRSEMNVSTLELGDSALYLCASSLAQGYEQYFGPGTRLTVT.

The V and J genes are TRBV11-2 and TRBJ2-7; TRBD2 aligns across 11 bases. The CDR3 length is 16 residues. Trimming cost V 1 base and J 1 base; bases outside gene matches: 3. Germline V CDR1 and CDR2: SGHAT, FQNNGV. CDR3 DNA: TGTGCCAGCAGCTTAGTACTAGCGGGAGCGTCCTACGAGCAGTACTTC. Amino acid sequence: CASSLVLAGASYEQYF. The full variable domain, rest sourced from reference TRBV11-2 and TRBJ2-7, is EAGVAQSPRYKIIEKRQSVAFWCNPISGHATLYWYQQILGQGPKLLIQFQNNGVVDDSQLPKDRFSAERLKGVDSTLKIQPAKLEDSAVYLCASSLVLAGASYEQYFGPGTRLTVT.

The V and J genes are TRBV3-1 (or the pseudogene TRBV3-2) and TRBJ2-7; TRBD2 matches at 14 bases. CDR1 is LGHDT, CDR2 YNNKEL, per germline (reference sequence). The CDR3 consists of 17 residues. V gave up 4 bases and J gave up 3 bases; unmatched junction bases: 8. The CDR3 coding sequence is TGTGCCAGCAGCCCGACTAGCGGGAGGGCGAGGGTCTACGAGCAGTACTTC. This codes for CASSPTSGRARVYEQYF.

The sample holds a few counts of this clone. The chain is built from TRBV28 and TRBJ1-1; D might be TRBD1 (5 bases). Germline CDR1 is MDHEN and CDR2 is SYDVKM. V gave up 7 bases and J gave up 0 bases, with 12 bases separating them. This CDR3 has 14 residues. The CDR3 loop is CASTHGGVNTEAFF. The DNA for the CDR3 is TGTGCCAGCACCCATGGAGGGGTGAACACTGAAGCTTTCTTT.

Written as DNA, the CDR3 is TGTGCCAGCAGAAGCGGACAGGGGAGCTACAATGAGCAGTTCTTC. It encodes CASRSGQGSYNEQFF. V gene TRBV6-5 combines with J gene TRBJ2-1; 9 nucleotides line up with TRBD1. This CDR3 comprises 15 residues. V dropped 6 bases and J dropped 3; count of bases not matched to a gene: 6. Germline loops: CDR1 MNHEY, CDR2 SVGAGI.

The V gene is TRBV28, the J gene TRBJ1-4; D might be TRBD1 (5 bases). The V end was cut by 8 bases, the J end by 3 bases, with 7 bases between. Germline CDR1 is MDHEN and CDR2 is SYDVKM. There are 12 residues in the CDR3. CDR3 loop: CASGAANEKLFF. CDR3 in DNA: TGTGCCAGCGGGGCAGCTAATGAAAAACTGTTTTTT.

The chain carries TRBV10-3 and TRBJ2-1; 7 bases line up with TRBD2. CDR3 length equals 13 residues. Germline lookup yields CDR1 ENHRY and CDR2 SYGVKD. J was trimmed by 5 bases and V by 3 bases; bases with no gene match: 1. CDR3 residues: CAISDLADNEQFF. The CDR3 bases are TGTGCCATCAGTGACCTAGCGGACAATGAGCAGTTCTTC.

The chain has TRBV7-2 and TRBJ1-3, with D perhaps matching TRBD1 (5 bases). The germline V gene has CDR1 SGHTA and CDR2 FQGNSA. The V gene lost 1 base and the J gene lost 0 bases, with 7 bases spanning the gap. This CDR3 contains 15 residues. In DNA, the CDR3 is TGTGCCAGCAGCTTAGTAGGGGTCTCTGGAAACACCATATATTTT. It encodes CASSLVGVSGNTIYF.

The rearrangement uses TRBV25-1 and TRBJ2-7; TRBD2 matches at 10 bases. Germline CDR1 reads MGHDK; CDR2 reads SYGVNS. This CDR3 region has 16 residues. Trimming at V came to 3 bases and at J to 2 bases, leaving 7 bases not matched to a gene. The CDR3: CASSDASGSTPYEQYF. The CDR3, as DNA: TGTGCCAGCAGTGACGCTAGCGGGAGTACACCCTACGAGCAGTACTTC.

Here the CDR3 reads CASSEAPGLATYEQYF. The CDR3 DNA reads TGTGCCAGCAGCGAAGCGCCGGGACTAGCGACCTACGAGCAGTACTTC. V gene TRBV7-2 combines with J gene TRBJ2-7; 10 bases align to TRBD2. Germline CDR1 and CDR2: SGHTA and FQGNSA. The CDR3 is 16 amino acids. J lost 2 bases, V lost 5 bases, and 9 bases had no gene match.

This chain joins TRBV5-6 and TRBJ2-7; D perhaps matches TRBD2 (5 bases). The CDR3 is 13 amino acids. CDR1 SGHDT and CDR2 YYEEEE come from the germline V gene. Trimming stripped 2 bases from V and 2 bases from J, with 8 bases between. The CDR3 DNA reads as TGTGCCAGCAGCTTAAGGGAGACCTACGAGCAGTACTTC. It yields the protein CASSLRETYEQYF.

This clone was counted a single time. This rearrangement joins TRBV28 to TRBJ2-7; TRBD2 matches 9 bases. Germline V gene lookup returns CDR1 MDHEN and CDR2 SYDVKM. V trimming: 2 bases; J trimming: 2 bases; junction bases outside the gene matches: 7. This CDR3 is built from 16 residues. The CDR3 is CASSLGQTSGTYEQYF. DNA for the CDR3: TGTGCCAGCAGTTTAGGACAGACTAGCGGCACCTACGAGCAGTACTTC.

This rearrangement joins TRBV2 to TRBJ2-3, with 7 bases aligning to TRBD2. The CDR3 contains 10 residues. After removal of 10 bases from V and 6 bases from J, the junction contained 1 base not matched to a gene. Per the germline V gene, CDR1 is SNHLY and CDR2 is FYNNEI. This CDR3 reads CATGRDTQYF. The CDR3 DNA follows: TGTGCCACCGGGAGGGATACGCAGTATTTT.

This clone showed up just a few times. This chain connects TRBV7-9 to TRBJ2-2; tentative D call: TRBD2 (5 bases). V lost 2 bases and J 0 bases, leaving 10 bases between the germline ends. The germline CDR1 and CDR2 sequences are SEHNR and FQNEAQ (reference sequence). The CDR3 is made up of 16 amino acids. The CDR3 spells CASSLRGNANTGELFF. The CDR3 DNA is TGTGCCAGCAGCTTACGAGGGAACGCGAACACCGGGGAGCTGTTTTTT.

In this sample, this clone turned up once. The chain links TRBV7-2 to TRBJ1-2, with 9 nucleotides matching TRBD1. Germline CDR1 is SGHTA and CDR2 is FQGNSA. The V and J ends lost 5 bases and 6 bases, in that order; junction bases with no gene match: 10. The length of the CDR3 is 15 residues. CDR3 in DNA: TGTGCCAGCAGCCTCCGGACAGGGGCCAAACATGGCTACACCTTC. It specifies CASSLRTGAKHGYTF.

The DNA of the CDR3 is TGTGCCAGCAGCTATCGGGACAGGCGCACAGATACGCAGTATTTT. Translating it yields CASSYRDRRTDTQYF. The V and J genes are TRBV28 and TRBJ2-3, with 8 bases that match TRBD1. V gave up 6 bases and J gave up 1 base; unmatched junction bases: 6. The CDR3 runs 15 residues. CDR1 and CDR2 from the germline V gene are MDHEN and SYDVKM. The full variable domain, in which reference TRBV28 and TRBJ2-3 provide the parts outside the CDR3, is DVKVTQSSRYLVKRTGEKVFLECVQDMDHENMFWYRQDPGLGLRLIYFSYDVKMKEKGDIPEGYSVSREKKERFSLILESASTNQTSMYLCASSYRDRRTDTQYFGPGTRLTVL.

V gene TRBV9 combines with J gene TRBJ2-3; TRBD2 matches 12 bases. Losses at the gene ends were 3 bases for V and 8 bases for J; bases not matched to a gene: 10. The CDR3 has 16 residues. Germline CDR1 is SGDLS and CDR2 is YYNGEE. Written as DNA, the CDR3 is TGTGCCAGCAGCGGACCGGGACTAGCGGGCCCCAGTACGCAGTATTTT. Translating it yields CASSGPGLAGPSTQYF.

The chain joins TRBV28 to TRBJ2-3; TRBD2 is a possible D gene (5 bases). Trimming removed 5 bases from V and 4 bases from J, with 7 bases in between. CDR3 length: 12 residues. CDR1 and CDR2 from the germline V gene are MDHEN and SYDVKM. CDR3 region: CASSRAADTQYF. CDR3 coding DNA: TGTGCCAGCAGTAGAGCGGCAGATACGCAGTATTTT.

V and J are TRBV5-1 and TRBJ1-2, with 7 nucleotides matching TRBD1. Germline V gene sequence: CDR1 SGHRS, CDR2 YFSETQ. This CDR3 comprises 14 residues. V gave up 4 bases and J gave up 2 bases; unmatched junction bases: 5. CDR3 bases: TGCGCCAGCAGCCGATCGACAGGGAACTATGGCTACACCTTC. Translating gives CASSRSTGNYGYTF.

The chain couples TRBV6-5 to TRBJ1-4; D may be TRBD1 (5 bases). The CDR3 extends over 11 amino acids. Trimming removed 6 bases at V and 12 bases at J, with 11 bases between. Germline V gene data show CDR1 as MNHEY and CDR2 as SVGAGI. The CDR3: CASSMGGELFF. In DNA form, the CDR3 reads TGTGCCAGCAGCATGGGGGGGGAACTGTTTTTT.

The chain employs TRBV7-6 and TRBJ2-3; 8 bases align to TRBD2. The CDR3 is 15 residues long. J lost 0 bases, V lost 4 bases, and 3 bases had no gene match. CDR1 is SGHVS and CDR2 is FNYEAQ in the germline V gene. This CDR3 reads CASSSRGGSTDTQYF. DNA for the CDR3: TGTGCCAGCAGCTCACGGGGGGGAAGCACAGATACGCAGTATTTT.

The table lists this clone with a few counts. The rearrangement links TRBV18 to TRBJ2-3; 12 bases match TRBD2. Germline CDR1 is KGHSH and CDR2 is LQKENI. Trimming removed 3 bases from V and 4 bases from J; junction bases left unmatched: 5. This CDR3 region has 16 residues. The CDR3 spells CASSPLTSGSPDTQYF. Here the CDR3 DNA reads TGTGCCAGCTCACCCTTGACTAGCGGGAGCCCAGATACGCAGTATTTT.